This T cell receptor (beta chain) was sequenced during a study of T cell responses to AZD1222 COVID-19 vaccine. Concerning this clone: What it binds is unknown.

Here immunoSEQ multiplex PCR was the method, and the copy in TCRdb shows in-frame clones only, minus some. This sample yields tens of thousands of clones, of which 70% to 90% are seen a single time; around 5.1% belongs to the top ten. Germline assignment: CDR1 LGHDT and CDR2 YNNKEL (reference sequence). V dropped 5 bases and J dropped 3 bases, with 14 bases sitting between them. The CDR3 sequence is 14 residues long. General observations from the study: A mostly white British donor set with more females was recruited, and clonal diversity was possibly underestimated. Vaccine-related CD4 TCRs covered spike, predominating at 160-218 and 743-854. Spike-specific TCR breadth and depth rose after two AZD1222 doses. Repertoires were collected only later (after the peak T cell response had occurred).

This sequence was found in an adult in good health. The source was peripheral blood, collected on day 0 of MenACWY control vaccination. The V call is TRBV3-1 (or the pseudogene TRBV3-2), the J call TRBJ2-7; D is perhaps TRBD2 (5 bases). The CDR3 is CASSALTGLYEQYF. In DNA, the CDR3 is TGTGCCAGCAGCGCTCTGACCGGACTCTACGAGCAGTACTTC.